This T cell receptor beta chain was sequenced during a study of T cells in Graves' hyperthyroidism and ophthalmopathy. This clonotype was observed many times. The investigators amplified TCR beta CDR3 regions from RNA transcripts. First-round RT-PCR targeting the TCR CDR3 was performed with the HTBI primer set. TCRdb passed the multiplex PCR reads through MiXCR, listing each CDR3 protein once. The sample records 550,000 to 600,000 distinct CDR3 sequences, 16% being singletons. PBMCs were derived from 7.5 to 10 ml fresh peripheral blood. Trimming cost V 6 bases and J 7 bases, with 18 bases left between them. The CDR3 runs 14 residues.

The sample taken for sequencing was blood. This TCR was sampled from a woman younger than 30 with Graves' hyperthyroidism. V gene TRBV12-3 or TRBV12-4 combines with J gene TRBJ1-1; perhaps TRBD1 as D (6 bases). Here the CDR3 DNA reads TGTGCCAGCAGGACTAACAGGGCTCGGGGTGAAGCTTTCTTT. Its translation: CASRTNRARGEAFF.